A single TCR beta chain is shown here with its context. What it recognizes is unknown. The length of the CDR3 is 14 residues. CDR1 is SGHVS, CDR2 FQNEAQ, per germline. The trim removed 5 bases at V and 2 bases at J, leaving 4 bases unmatched. The data stem from a study of cytomegalovirus exposure and HLA in healthy donors. Study-wide results and limits: The listing of 150 to 200 TCR beta chains classed them as cytomegalovirus-associated. In an earlier analysis, productive rearrangement rates for most beta V segments clustered near 87% or 30%. DRB1 showed the most TCR associations and HLA-C the fewest in a later analysis, as rates varied by HLA locus.

Vbeta (60) and Jbeta (13) primers were used in the PCR. Produced via immunoSEQ multiplex PCR; TCRdb's table is partial and in-frame only. The sample holds some 80,000 clones, approximately 67% seen once. Source material: PBMCs. The J gene is TRBJ2-5, the V gene TRBV7-8, with 8 bases fitting TRBD2. The source is a male donor in good health and CMV-seropositive. The CDR3 DNA is TGTGCCAGCAGCCCCCGGGAGGGACAAGAGACCCAGTACTTC. Amino acid sequence: CASSPREGQETQYF.